The present TCR beta chain was sequenced within a study of blood T cells in healthy people across ages. General study findings and limits: When set beside aged donors, long-lived donors presented more naive CD4+ cells and higher diversity.

The authors ran a second PCR of 7 to 11 cycles using a sample-barcoded 5' primer and a J-beta primer mix. TCRdb reanalysed the 5' RACE reads using MiXCR and keeps one entry per CDR3 protein. In the table there are about 1.5 million distinct CDR3 sequences, under 55% of which are singletons. The germline CDR1 and CDR2 sequences are MGHDK and SYGVNS. The V end lost 7 bases, the J end lost 5 bases, and 14 bases lay between the germline ends. The CDR3 runs 13 residues. About this clonotype: Its cognate antigen is unknown.

The source material was blood. The TCR originated in a young woman in good health. V is TRBV25-1 and J is TRBJ1-2; D may be TRBD1 (6 bases). CDR3: CASTPTDSYGYTF. The DNA for the CDR3 is TGTGCCAGCACCCCTACGGACAGTTATGGCTACACCTTC.